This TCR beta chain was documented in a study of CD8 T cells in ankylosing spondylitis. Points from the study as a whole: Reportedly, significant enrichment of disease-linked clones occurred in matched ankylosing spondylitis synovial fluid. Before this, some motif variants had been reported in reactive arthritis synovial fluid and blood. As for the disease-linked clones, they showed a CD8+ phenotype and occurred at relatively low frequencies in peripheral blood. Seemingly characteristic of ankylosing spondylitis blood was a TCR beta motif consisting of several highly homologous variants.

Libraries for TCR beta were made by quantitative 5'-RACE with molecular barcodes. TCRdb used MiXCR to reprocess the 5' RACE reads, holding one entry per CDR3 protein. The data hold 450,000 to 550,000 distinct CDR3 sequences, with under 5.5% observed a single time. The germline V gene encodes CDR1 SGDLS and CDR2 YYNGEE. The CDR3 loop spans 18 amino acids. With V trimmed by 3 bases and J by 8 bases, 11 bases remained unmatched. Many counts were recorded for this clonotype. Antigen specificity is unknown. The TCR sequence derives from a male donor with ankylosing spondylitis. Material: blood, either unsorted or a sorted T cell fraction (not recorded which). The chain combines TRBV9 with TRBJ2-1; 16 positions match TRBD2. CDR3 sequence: CASSGQPGTSGRADEQFF. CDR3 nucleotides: TGTGCCAGCAGCGGACAGCCCGGGACTAGCGGGAGGGCCGATGAGCAGTTCTTC. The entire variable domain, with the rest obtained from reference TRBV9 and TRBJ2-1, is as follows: DSGVTQTPKHLITATGQRVTLRCSPRSGDLSVYWYQQSLDQGLQFLIQYYNGEERAKGNILERFSAQQFPDLHSELNLSSLELGDSALYFCASSGQPGTSGRADEQFFGPGTRLTVL.